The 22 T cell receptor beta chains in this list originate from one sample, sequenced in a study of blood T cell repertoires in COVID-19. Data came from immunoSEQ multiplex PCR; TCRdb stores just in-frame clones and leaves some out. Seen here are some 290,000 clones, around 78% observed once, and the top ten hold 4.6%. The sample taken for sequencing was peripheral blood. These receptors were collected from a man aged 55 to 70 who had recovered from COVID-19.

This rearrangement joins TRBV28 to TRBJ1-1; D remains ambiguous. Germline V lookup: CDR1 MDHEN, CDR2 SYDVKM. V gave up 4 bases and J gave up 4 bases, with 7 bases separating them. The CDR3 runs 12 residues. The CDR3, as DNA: TGTGCCAGCAGTTCCTGGAGCACTGAAGCTTTCTTT. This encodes CASSSWSTEAFF. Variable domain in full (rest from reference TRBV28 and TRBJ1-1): DVKVTQSSRYLVKRTGEKVFLECVQDMDHENMFWYRQDPGLGLRLIYFSYDVKMKEKGDIPEGYSVSREKKERFSLILESASTNQTSMYLCASSSWSTEAFFGQGTRLTVV.

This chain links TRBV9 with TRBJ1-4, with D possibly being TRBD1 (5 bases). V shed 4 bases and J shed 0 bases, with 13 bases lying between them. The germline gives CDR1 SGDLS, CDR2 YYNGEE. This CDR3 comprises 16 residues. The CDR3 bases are TGTGCCAGCAGCCCTGGAACGGGGGCAACTAATGAAAAACTGTTTTTT. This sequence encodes CASSPGTGATNEKLFF.

The DNA for the CDR3 is TGTGCCACCAGGGACAGGGGGCAGGATGAAAAACTGTTTTTT. As protein: CATRDRGQDEKLFF. The rearrangement links TRBV15 to TRBJ1-4; TRBD1 agrees at 11 bases. V lost 6 bases, J lost 6 bases, and 3 bases stayed unmatched. There are 14 residues in the CDR3. Germline-derived CDR1 and CDR2 are LNHNV and YYDKDF (reference sequence).

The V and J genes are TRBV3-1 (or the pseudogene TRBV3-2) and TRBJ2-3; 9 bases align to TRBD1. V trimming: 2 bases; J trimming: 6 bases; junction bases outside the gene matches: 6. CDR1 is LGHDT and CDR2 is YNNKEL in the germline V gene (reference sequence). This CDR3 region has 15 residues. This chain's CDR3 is CASSQRDRVYDTQYF. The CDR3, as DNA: TGTGCCAGCAGCCAACGGGACAGGGTATACGATACGCAGTATTTT.

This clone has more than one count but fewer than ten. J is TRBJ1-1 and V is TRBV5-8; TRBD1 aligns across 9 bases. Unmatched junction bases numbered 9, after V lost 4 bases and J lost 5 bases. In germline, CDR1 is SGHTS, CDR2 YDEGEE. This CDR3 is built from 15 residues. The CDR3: CASSVQGALRTEAFF. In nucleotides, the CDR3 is TGTGCCAGCAGCGTACAGGGGGCGTTGCGGACTGAAGCTTTCTTT.

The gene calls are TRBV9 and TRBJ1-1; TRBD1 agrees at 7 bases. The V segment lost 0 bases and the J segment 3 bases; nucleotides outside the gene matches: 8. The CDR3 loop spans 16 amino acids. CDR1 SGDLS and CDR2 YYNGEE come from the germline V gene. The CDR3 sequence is CASSVGAGGIDTEAFF. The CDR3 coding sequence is TGTGCCAGCAGCGTAGGGGCAGGGGGAATCGACACTGAAGCTTTCTTT.

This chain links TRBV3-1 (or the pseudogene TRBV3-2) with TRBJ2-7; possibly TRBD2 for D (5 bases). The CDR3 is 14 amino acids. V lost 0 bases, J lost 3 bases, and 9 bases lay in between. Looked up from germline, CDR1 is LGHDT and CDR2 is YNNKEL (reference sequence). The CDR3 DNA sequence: TGTGCCAGCAGCCAAGATCGAAGCGGCTACGAGCAGTACTTC. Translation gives CASSQDRSGYEQYF.

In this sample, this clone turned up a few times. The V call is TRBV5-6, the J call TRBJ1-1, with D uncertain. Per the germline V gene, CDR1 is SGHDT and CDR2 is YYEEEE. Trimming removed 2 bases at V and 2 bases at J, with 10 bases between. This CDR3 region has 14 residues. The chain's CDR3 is CASSLVGSNTEAFF. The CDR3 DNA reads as TGTGCCAGCAGCTTAGTGGGCAGCAACACTGAAGCTTTCTTT.

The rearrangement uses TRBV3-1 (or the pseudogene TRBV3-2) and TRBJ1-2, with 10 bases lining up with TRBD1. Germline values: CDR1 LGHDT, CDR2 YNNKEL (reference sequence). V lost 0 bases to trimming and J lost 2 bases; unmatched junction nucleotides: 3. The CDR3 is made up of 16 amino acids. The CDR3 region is CASSQDRGQGNYGYTF. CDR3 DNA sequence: TGTGCCAGCAGCCAAGATCGGGGACAGGGGAACTATGGCTACACCTTC.

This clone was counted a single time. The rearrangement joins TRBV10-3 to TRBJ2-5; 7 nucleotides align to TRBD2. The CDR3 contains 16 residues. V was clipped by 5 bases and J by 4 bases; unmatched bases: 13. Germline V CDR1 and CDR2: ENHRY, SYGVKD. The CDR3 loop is CAISNSDRLATETQYF. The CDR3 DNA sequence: TGTGCCATCAGTAACTCCGACCGACTAGCTACAGAGACCCAGTACTTC.

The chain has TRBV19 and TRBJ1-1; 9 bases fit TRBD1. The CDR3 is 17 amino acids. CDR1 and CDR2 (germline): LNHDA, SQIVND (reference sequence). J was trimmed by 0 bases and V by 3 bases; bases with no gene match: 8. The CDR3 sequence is CASSMGQGKSMNTEAFF. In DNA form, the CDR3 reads TGTGCCAGTAGTATGGGACAGGGAAAGTCGATGAACACTGAAGCTTTCTTT.

CDR3 coding DNA: TGTGCCAGCAGCTTACGACAGGTTGTTAATTCACCCCTCCACTTT. Translating gives CASSLRQVVNSPLHF. The chain uses TRBV3-1 (or the pseudogene TRBV3-2) and TRBJ1-6, with a tentative D call TRBD1 (6 bases). V dropped 5 bases and J dropped 6 bases, with 14 bases sitting between them. This CDR3 has 15 amino acids. Germline assignment: CDR1 LGHDT and CDR2 YNNKEL (reference sequence).

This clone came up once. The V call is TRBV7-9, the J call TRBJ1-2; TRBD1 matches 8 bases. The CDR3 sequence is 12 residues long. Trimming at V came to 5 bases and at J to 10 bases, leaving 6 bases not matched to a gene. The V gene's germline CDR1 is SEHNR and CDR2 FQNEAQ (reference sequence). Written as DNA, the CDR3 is TGTGCCAGCAGCCCGACAGGGGACTCCTACACCTTC. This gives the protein CASSPTGDSYTF.

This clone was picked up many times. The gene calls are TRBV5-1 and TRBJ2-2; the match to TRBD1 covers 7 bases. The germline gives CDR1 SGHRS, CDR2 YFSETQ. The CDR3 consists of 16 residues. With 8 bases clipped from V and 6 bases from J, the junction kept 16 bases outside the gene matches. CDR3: CASKPGQIRVAGELFF. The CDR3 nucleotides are TGCGCCAGTAAACCGGGACAGATACGGGTGGCCGGGGAGCTGTTTTTT.

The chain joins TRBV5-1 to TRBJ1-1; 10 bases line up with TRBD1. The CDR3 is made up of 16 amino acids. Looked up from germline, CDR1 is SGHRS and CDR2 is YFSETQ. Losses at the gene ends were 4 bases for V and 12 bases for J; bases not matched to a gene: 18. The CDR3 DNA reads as TGCGCCAGCAGCCTTACCGGGACAGGGGCGAACCAGGGATCTTTCTTT. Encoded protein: CASSLTGTGANQGSFF.

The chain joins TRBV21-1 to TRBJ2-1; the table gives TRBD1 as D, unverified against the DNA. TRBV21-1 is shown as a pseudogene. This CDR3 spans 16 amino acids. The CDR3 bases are TGTGCCAGCAGCAGCCGACAGGCGAGCTCCTACAATGAGCAGTTCTTC. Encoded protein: CASSSRQASSYNEQFF.

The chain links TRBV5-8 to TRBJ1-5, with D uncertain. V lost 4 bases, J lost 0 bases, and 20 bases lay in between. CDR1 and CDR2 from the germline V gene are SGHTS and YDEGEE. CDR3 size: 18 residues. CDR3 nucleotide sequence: TGTGCCAGCAGCCCATTCAGCGGGCAGATGTATAGCAATCAGCCCCAGCATTTT. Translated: CASSPFSGQMYSNQPQHF.

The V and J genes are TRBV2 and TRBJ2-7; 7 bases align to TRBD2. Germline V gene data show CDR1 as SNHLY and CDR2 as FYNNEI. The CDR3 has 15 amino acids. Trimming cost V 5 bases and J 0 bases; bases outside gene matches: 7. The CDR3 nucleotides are TGTGCCAGCAGTAGGAGCGGGATCAGCTCCTACGAGCAGTACTTC. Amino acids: CASSRSGISSYEQYF.

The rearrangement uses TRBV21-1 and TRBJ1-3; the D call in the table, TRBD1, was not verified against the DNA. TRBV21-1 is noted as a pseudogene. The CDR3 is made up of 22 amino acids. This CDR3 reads CASSPGGRDRRNRINSGNTIYF. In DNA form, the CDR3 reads TGTGCCAGCAGCCCCGGGGGCCGGGACAGGCGAAACCGAATAAACTCTGGAAACACCATATATTTT.

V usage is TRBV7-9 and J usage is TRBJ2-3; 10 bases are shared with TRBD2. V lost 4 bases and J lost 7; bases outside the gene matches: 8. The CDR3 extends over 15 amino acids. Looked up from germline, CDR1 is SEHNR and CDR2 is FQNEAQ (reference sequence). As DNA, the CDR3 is TGTGCCAGCAGCTCCCTAGCGGGGGCCCGGTATACGCAGTATTTT. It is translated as CASSSLAGARYTQYF.

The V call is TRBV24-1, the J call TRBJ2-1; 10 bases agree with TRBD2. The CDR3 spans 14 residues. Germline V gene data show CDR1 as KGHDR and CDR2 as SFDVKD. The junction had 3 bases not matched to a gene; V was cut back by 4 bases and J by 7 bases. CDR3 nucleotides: TGTGCCACCAGTGAAAGCGGGAGGGGTAATGAGCAGTTCTTC. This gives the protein CATSESGRGNEQFF.

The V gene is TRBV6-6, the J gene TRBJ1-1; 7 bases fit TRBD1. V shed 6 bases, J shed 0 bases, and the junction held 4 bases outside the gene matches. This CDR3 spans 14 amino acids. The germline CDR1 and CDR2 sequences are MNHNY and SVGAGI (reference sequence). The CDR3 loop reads CASSPDRLNTEAFF. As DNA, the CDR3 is TGTGCCAGCAGCCCGGACAGGCTGAACACTGAAGCTTTCTTT.